Below are 32 T cell receptor beta chains sequenced from a single sample in a study of shared clonotypes between healthy human individuals. Assay: immunoSEQ multiplex PCR; the TCRdb copy retains only in-frame clones and omits some. The sample consists of approximately 100,000 clones, about 70% of them appearing once. The sequenced sample consisted of memory CD8+ T cells sorted from blood. Subset denoted: CD45RO+ cells pooled with CCR7-negative TemRA cells. The receptor source for this set is a woman between 25 and 40 years old in good health.

In its sample, this clone was seen a few times. The rearrangement uses TRBV9 and TRBJ2-2, with D possibly matching TRBD2 (5 bases). Germline-derived CDR1 and CDR2 are SGDLS and YYNGEE. V gave up 3 bases and J gave up 3 bases, with 12 bases separating them. The CDR3 is 15 amino acids. The CDR3 loop is CASSDHPRDTGELFF. CDR3 in DNA: TGTGCCAGCAGCGACCACCCGAGGGACACCGGGGAGCTGTTTTTT.

The chain carries TRBV4-2 and TRBJ2-5; a weak D match, TRBD1 (6 bases). V lost 1 base and J 2 bases, leaving 11 bases between the germline ends. The CDR3 spans 15 residues. The V gene's germline CDR1 is LGHNA and CDR2 YNFKEQ. The CDR3 region is CASSQVGQPQETQYF. CDR3 in DNA: TGTGCCAGCAGCCAAGTGGGACAACCACAAGAGACCCAGTACTTC.

The chain joins TRBV7-9 to TRBJ2-5; D is perhaps TRBD2 (5 bases). Germline CDR1 and CDR2: SEHNR and FQNEAQ (reference sequence). Trimming cost V 5 bases and J 4 bases, with 20 bases left between them. The CDR3 sequence is 16 residues long. CDR3 sequence (DNA): TGTGCCAGCAGCCCCCGGGATCGGGATTTTAGAGAGACCCAGTACTTC. It encodes CASSPRDRDFRETQYF.

The chain uses TRBV28 and TRBJ1-6, with 7 bases that match TRBD1. Germline assignment: CDR1 MDHEN and CDR2 SYDVKM. The CDR3 has 17 amino acids. The V gene end was trimmed by 2 bases and the J gene end by 8 bases; junction bases not matched to a gene: 12. CDR3 residues: CASSLPMTGTEDSPLHF. CDR3 bases: TGTGCCAGCAGTTTACCCATGACCGGGACAGAGGATTCACCCCTCCACTTT.

The chain uses TRBV7-7 and TRBJ2-7; 9 bases line up with TRBD1. The V gene's germline CDR1 is SSHAT and CDR2 FNYEAQ (reference sequence). The length of the CDR3 is 15 residues. The J segment lost 3 bases and the V segment lost 5 bases, leaving 8 bases of the junction unmatched. In DNA form, the CDR3 reads TGTGCCAGCAGCCCCCATCCGGGACAGGGCTACGAGCAGTACTTC. It encodes CASSPHPGQGYEQYF.

The CDR3 reads CASSLVTGPRTEAFF. The CDR3 bases are TGTGCCAGCAGCTTGGTAACAGGGCCAAGGACTGAAGCTTTCTTT. This chain uses TRBV7-6 with TRBJ1-1, with D maybe TRBD1 (6 bases). Between the trimmed V and J ends, which lost 3 bases and 5 bases, there was a span of 16 bases. Germline CDR1 is SGHVS and CDR2 is FNYEAQ. The CDR3 loop spans 15 amino acids.

This clone was observed at least ten times. V usage is TRBV6-1 and J usage is TRBJ1-5; D unresolved. The V and J ends lost 1 base and 0 bases respectively, with 10 bases between them. From germline, CDR1 is MNHNS and CDR2 SASEGT. The CDR3 loop spans 16 amino acids. CDR3 sequence reads: CASSEGPRYSNQPQHF. The CDR3 bases are TGTGCCAGCAGTGAAGGGCCCCGTTATAGCAATCAGCCCCAGCATTTT.

In nucleotides, the CDR3 is TGTGCCAGCAGTGCCAGGGGAACTAATGAAAAACTGTTTTTT. It specifies CASSARGTNEKLFF. The chain combines TRBV25-1 with TRBJ1-4; D possibly corresponds to TRBD1 (6 bases). The CDR3 runs to 14 residues. CDR1 MGHDK and CDR2 SYGVNS come from the germline V gene. Trimming took off 4 bases at V and 1 base at J, with 7 bases between the two ends.

This rearrangement joins TRBV20-1 to TRBJ1-2, with D tentatively TRBD1 (5 bases). V lost 6 bases to trimming and J lost 8 bases, with 13 bases between them. CDR3 length: 11 amino acids. From germline, CDR1 is DFQATT and CDR2 SNEGSKA (reference sequence). In DNA form, the CDR3 reads TGCAGTGCCCAACGGGGGGTAGGCTACACCTTC. Its translation: CSAQRGVGYTF.

The chain combines TRBV30 with TRBJ2-2; no clear D. Germline assignment: CDR1 GTSNPN and CDR2 SVGIG (reference sequence). This CDR3 comprises 19 residues. V lost 2 bases and J 4 bases, leaving 26 bases between the germline ends. The DNA for the CDR3 is TGTGCCTGGAGTCCAACCCCGAATAGAATCGGGCTCCCCACCGGGGAGCTGTTTTTT. Amino acids: CAWSPTPNRIGLPTGELFF.

This clone was observed a few times. V gene TRBV28 combines with J gene TRBJ2-5; no definite D call. The J call may be in error: the DNA end matches TRBJ2-7 better. The CDR3 has 16 amino acids. Per the germline V gene, CDR1 is MDHEN and CDR2 is SYDVKM. CDR3 DNA: TGTGCCAGCACCAGACCCTTGACGGCAGAGGTCCACGAGCAGTACTTC. Translating it yields CASTRPLTAEVHEQYF.

The V call is TRBV7-8, the J call TRBJ1-5; TRBD1 might be the D (6 bases). This CDR3 contains 16 residues. V was pared by 0 bases and J by 3 bases, with 12 bases between. Germline V gives CDR1 SGHVS, CDR2 FQNEAQ. The CDR3 DNA is TGTGCCAGCAGCTTAGCAAGGGGGTCTCCCAATCAGCCCCAGCATTTT. This encodes CASSLARGSPNQPQHF.

This chain links TRBV9 with TRBJ2-5, with D hard to call. The end of the DNA aligns better with TRBJ2-7, so the J call may be wrong. Germline V gene lookup returns CDR1 SGDLS and CDR2 YYNGEE. The CDR3 spans 15 residues. DNA for the CDR3: TGTGCCAGCAGCGAAGGGCAGACGTACTCCTACGAGCAGTACTTC. As protein: CASSEGQTYSYEQYF.

For the CDR3, the DNA is TGTGCCAGCCAGGGCGAAGCGCGATACAATGAGCAGTTCTTC. Translating gives CASQGEARYNEQFF. V usage is TRBV2 and J usage is TRBJ2-1, with D perhaps TRBD1 (5 bases). Germline lookup yields CDR1 SNHLY and CDR2 FYNNEI. The CDR3 loop spans 14 amino acids. V lost 8 bases, J lost 4 bases, and 15 bases lay in between. The full variable domain, its missing parts supplied by reference TRBV2 and TRBJ2-1, is EPEVTQTPSHQVTQMGQEVILRCVPISNHLYFYWYRQILGQKVEFLVSFYNNEISEKSEIFDDQFSVERPDGSNFTLKIRSTKLEDSAMYFCASQGEARYNEQFFGPGTRLTVL.

The chain uses TRBV6-4 and TRBJ2-1, with a possible D match to TRBD2 (6 bases). The length of the CDR3 is 14 residues. V lost 7 bases, J lost 10 bases, and 20 bases lay in between. In germline, CDR1 is MRHNA, CDR2 SNTAGT. In DNA form, the CDR3 reads TGTGCCAGCACGGCGGGGCCAGAACAGTCCGAGCAGTTCTTC. This gives the protein CASTAGPEQSEQFF.

The V call is TRBV2, the J call TRBJ2-2, with 7 bases fitting TRBD2. The CDR3 has 14 residues. Looked up from germline, CDR1 is SNHLY and CDR2 is FYNNEI. The V gene end was trimmed by 6 bases and the J gene end by 3 bases; junction bases not matched to a gene: 4. The CDR3 DNA follows: TGTGCCAGCAGGTCGCGGGGGTACACCGGGGAGCTGTTTTTT. This codes for CASRSRGYTGELFF.

The sample holds a few counts of this clone. CDR3: CASSPALGEAYEQYF. CDR3 in DNA: TGCGCCAGCAGCCCGGCCCTGGGGGAGGCCTACGAGCAGTACTTC. V gene TRBV5-1 combines with J gene TRBJ2-7; perhaps TRBD2 as D (6 bases). Germline lookup yields CDR1 SGHRS and CDR2 YFSETQ. V lost 4 bases and J 2 bases, leaving 16 bases between the germline ends. This CDR3 region has 15 residues.

The rearrangement uses TRBV11-2 and TRBJ2-3; possibly TRBD1 for D (5 bases). The germline V gene has CDR1 SGHAT and CDR2 FQNNGV. The CDR3 sequence is 17 residues long. Trimming shortened V by 5 bases and J by 2 bases, and 20 bases separated the two germline ends. CDR3 protein: CASSPGQVRVYTDTQYF. In nucleotides, the CDR3 is TGTGCCAGCAGCCCAGGACAAGTCCGGGTATACACAGATACGCAGTATTTT.

This clone has at least ten counts. The J gene is TRBJ2-2, the V gene TRBV7-9; D unclear. CDR3 length: 15 amino acids. Trimming took off 7 bases at V and 4 bases at J, with 16 bases between the two ends. Germline V gives CDR1 SEHNR, CDR2 FQNEAQ (reference sequence). The CDR3 region is CASNPASPGTGELFF. CDR3 bases: TGTGCCAGCAACCCGGCTAGTCCGGGCACCGGGGAGCTGTTTTTT.

This clone occurred many times. The CDR3 reads CASSVGHLNTEAFF. As DNA, the CDR3 is TGTGCCAGTAGTGTAGGACACTTGAACACTGAAGCTTTCTTT. V and J are TRBV19 and TRBJ1-1; D may be TRBD1 (5 bases). The CDR3 extends over 14 amino acids. The germline CDR1 and CDR2 sequences are LNHDA and SQIVND (reference sequence). V lost 5 bases and J lost 0, with 10 bases in between.

The chain uses TRBV6-5 and TRBJ1-5; D uncertain. Germline-derived CDR1 and CDR2 are MNHEY and SVGAGI. The V end was cut by 2 bases, the J end by 3 bases, with 8 bases between. The CDR3 length is 14 residues. DNA for the CDR3: TGTGCCAGCAGTTACGGGCAGGACAATCAGCCCCAGCATTTT. Encoded protein: CASSYGQDNQPQHF.

About this clone: This specimen includes other DNA sequences encoding the same CDR3. The rearrangement uses TRBV4-1 and TRBJ2-2; a weak D match, TRBD2 (5 bases). Germline V CDR1 and CDR2: MGHRA, YSYEKL. V lost 4 bases and J 7 bases, leaving 13 bases between the germline ends. CDR3 size: 14 residues. CDR3 coding DNA: TGCGCCAGCAGCCCCCTCGGGGTAGGCGGGGAGCTGTTTTTT. Translated: CASSPLGVGGELFF.

The table lists this clone with many counts. The rearrangement links TRBV5-1 to TRBJ2-1; D uncertain. Germline V lookup: CDR1 SGHRS, CDR2 YFSETQ. V gave up 6 bases and J gave up 5 bases, with 9 bases separating them. The CDR3 is 12 residues long. CDR3 in amino acids: CASNEYNNEQFF. The DNA of the CDR3 is TGCGCCAGCAACGAGTACAACAATGAGCAGTTCTTC.

V and J are TRBV5-1 and TRBJ1-5; a weak D match, TRBD1 (6 bases). This CDR3 has 13 amino acids. V lost 1 base, J lost 9 bases, and 11 bases lay in between. Germline CDR1 and CDR2: SGHRS and YFSETQ. The CDR3 here is CASSLTQGRPQHF. The CDR3 DNA is TGCGCCAGCAGCTTGACTCAGGGGCGGCCCCAGCATTTT.

This clone is judged medium-sized. The chain links TRBV6-5 to TRBJ1-2; 7 bases are a match to TRBD1. The CDR3 is 14 amino acids. V was clipped by 5 bases and J by 6 bases; unmatched bases: 9. Germline assignment: CDR1 MNHEY and CDR2 SVGAGI. CDR3 amino acids: CASSTQGGAHGYTF. The CDR3 DNA reads as TGTGCCAGCAGTACCCAGGGGGGGGCGCATGGCTACACCTTC.

V and J are TRBV10-3 and TRBJ1-1; D ambiguous. V lost 8 bases, J lost 1 base, and 5 bases lay in between. The germline gives CDR1 ENHRY, CDR2 SYGVKD. The CDR3 runs 11 residues. CDR3 in amino acids: CAIGPNTEAFF. The DNA of the CDR3 is TGTGCCATCGGGCCGAACACTGAAGCTTTCTTT.

The chain has TRBV27 and TRBJ1-5; tentatively, D is TRBD1 (6 bases). Germline CDR1 reads MNHEY; CDR2 reads SMNVEV (reference sequence). The CDR3 runs to 15 residues. Trimming shortened V by 4 bases and J by 5 bases, and 15 bases separated the two germline ends. The CDR3 region has the DNA TGTGCCAGCAGTTATGGGGGAGGGGGGGATCAGCCCCAGCATTTT. Translating it yields CASSYGGGGDQPQHF.

This rearrangement joins TRBV2 to TRBJ2-7; 10 nucleotides match TRBD2. This CDR3 is 16 amino acids long. After removal of 3 bases from V and 7 bases from J, the junction contained 12 bases not matched to a gene. Germline V CDR1 and CDR2: SNHLY, FYNNEI. The CDR3 bases are TGTGCCAGCAGTGATGGGCCTAGCGGGAGTCTTGGGGAGCAGTACTTC. Translation gives CASSDGPSGSLGEQYF. The whole variable domain, remainder taken from reference TRBV2 and TRBJ2-7, is EPEVTQTPSHQVTQMGQEVILRCVPISNHLYFYWYRQILGQKVEFLVSFYNNEISEKSEIFDDQFSVERPDGSNFTLKIRSTKLEDSAMYFCASSDGPSGSLGEQYFGPGTRLTVT.

The V gene is TRBV4-2, the J gene TRBJ2-3, with 8 positions matching TRBD2. V gave up 6 bases and J gave up 0 bases; unmatched junction bases: 8. Germline values: CDR1 LGHNA, CDR2 YNFKEQ. CDR3 size: 16 residues. As DNA, the CDR3 is TGTGCCAGCAGACTAGGTAGCGGGACTAGCACAGATACGCAGTATTTT. Protein sequence: CASRLGSGTSTDTQYF.

This clone was counted once. The V gene is TRBV29-1, the J gene TRBJ2-7; 8 positions match TRBD1. Trimming at V came to 5 bases and at J to 5 bases, leaving 5 bases not matched to a gene. The CDR3 contains 12 residues. Germline V gene sequence: CDR1 SQVTM, CDR2 ANQGSEA. CDR3 nucleotides: TGCAGCGTTTCCGGACAGGGACACGAGCAGTACTTC. The encoded protein is CSVSGQGHEQYF.

The rearrangement links TRBV27 to TRBJ2-7, with 9 bases matching TRBD2. Germline CDR1 is MNHEY and CDR2 is SMNVEV (reference sequence). The CDR3 sequence is 15 residues long. V trimming: 6 bases; J trimming: 3 bases; junction bases outside the gene matches: 9. The CDR3 DNA reads as TGTGCCAGCAGAGAGAGTAGCGGGAGTGGCTACGAGCAGTACTTC. Translation gives CASRESSGSGYEQYF.

The rearrangement joins TRBV25-1 to TRBJ2-3; D is uncertain. Germline V gene lookup returns CDR1 MGHDK and CDR2 SYGVNS. V gave up 4 bases and J gave up 0 bases, with 14 bases separating them. The CDR3 has 16 residues. The CDR3 protein is CASSASLETSTDTQYF. The CDR3 DNA is TGTGCCAGCAGTGCATCGCTAGAGACTAGCACAGATACGCAGTATTTT.